The following is a TCR beta chain sequence with its context. The antigen is unknown. Measured with immunoSEQ multiplex PCR; TCRdb has only the in-frame clones, and not every one. The sample lists 100,000 or so clones; more than 85% were seen once. The data belong to a study of T cell responses to AZD1222 COVID-19 vaccine. For the study at large: The study pooled second doses at about 4 or about 12 weeks. General observations from the study: With dominance at 160-218 and 743-854, vaccine-associated CD4 TCRs spanned spike. Most donors were white British, females outnumbered males, and clonal diversity was possibly underestimated. The study sampled repertoires only after the peak T cell response.

CDR1 is SGHVS, CDR2 FQNEAQ, per germline. The ends lost 1 base at V and 7 bases at J; junction bases unmatched: 9. CDR3 length equals 16 residues. Here the sequenced sample was peripheral blood, taken on day 0 of AZD1222 vaccination. This receptor was taken from an adult in good health. The rearrangement joins TRBV7-8 to TRBJ1-5, with TRBD1 identical over 8 bases. In nucleotides, the CDR3 is TGTGCCAGCAGCTTAGATGGACAGGGCAAGGGACAGCCCCAGCATTTT. This encodes CASSLDGQGKGQPQHF.